One sample yielded the 27 T cell receptor beta chains listed below, sequenced in a study of a mutant IDH1 vaccine in newly diagnosed glioma. These receptors' antigens are unknown. Data came from immunoSEQ multiplex PCR; TCRdb stores just in-frame clones and leaves some out. The sample records about 36,000 clones, about four fifths being singletons. Documented time point: week 11, during vaccination. What each vaccine dose contained was 300 ug of mutant IDH1 20-mer peptide, accompanied by topical imiquimod. The sample consisted of peripheral blood mononuclear cells (PBMCs), taken from a glioma patient whose treatment included an IDH1 peptide vaccine. Receptors were obtained from a woman aged 25 to 45 with glioma. Some clones in this sample may be carry-over from other donors' samples.

The chain couples TRBV18 to TRBJ1-2, with D unresolved. Trimming took off 1 base at V and 3 bases at J, with 6 bases between the two ends. Germline-derived CDR1 and CDR2 are KGHSH and LQKENI. This CDR3 comprises 13 residues. Written as DNA, the CDR3 is TGTGCCAGCTCACCACAGGGTTACTATGGCTACACCTTC. Protein: CASSPQGYYGYTF.

The count of this clone is one. The V gene is TRBV6-5, the J gene TRBJ2-7, with 10 bases that match TRBD2. This CDR3 spans 14 amino acids. Germline CDR1 is MNHEY and CDR2 is SVGAGI. J gave up 3 bases and V 6 bases, and 5 bases lay outside the gene matches. CDR3 DNA sequence: TGTGCCAGCAGCCGCGGACTAGCGGACTACGAGCAGTACTTC. This encodes CASSRGLADYEQYF.

This chain joins TRBV9 and TRBJ1-1, with a possible D match to TRBD1 (6 bases). Germline CDR1 and CDR2: SGDLS and YYNGEE. The length of the CDR3 is 15 residues. V was trimmed by 3 bases and J by 0 bases, leaving 12 bases between them. In nucleotides, the CDR3 is TGTGCCAGCAGCGCCGGGGGCAGTATGAACACTGAAGCTTTCTTT. Its translation: CASSAGGSMNTEAFF. The whole variable domain, filled in from reference TRBV9 and TRBJ1-1, reads DSGVTQTPKHLITATGQRVTLRCSPRSGDLSVYWYQQSLDQGLQFLIQYYNGEERAKGNILERFSAQQFPDLHSELNLSSLELGDSALYFCASSAGGSMNTEAFFGQGTRLTVV.

The chain joins TRBV12-5 to TRBJ1-1; D is ambiguous. Per germline, CDR1 LGHNT and CDR2 FRNRAP. The CDR3 consists of 13 residues. Trimming shortened V by 1 base and J by 1 base, and 4 bases separated the two germline ends. In nucleotides, the CDR3 is TGTGCTAGTGGTTTGGGACGGAACACTGAAGCTTTCTTT. This translates into CASGLGRNTEAFF.

A few counts support this clone. The CDR3 region is CASSQELNTEAFF. CDR3 in DNA: TGTGCCAGTAGCCAAGAATTGAACACTGAAGCTTTCTTT. The chain employs TRBV19 and TRBJ1-1, with D hard to call. Germline CDR1 and CDR2: LNHDA and SQIVND (reference sequence). CDR3 length: 13 residues. Trimming stripped 6 bases from V and 0 bases from J, with 8 bases between.

DNA for the CDR3: TGCGCCAGCAGAACCGGGACAGGGAATCAGCCCCAGCATTTT. It encodes CASRTGTGNQPQHF. J is TRBJ1-5 and V is TRBV10-2, with TRBD1 identical over 9 bases. The CDR3 is made up of 14 amino acids. With 6 bases clipped from V and 4 bases from J, the junction kept 4 bases outside the gene matches. Germline V gives CDR1 WSHSY, CDR2 SAAADI.

The CDR3 DNA is TGTGCCAGCAGCCAAGAGCGGTGGCTCACAGATACGCAGTATTTT. As protein: CASSQERWLTDTQYF. The J gene is TRBJ2-3, the V gene TRBV4-2, with no clear D. The CDR3 consists of 15 residues. Germline CDR1 is LGHNA and CDR2 is YNFKEQ. V was clipped by 0 bases and J by 2 bases, with 9 bases between them.

This clone has just one count. CDR3 in amino acids: CSVGEGRRTDTQYF. In nucleotides, the CDR3 is TGCAGCGTTGGGGAGGGCCGGCGAACAGATACGCAGTATTTT. The V call is TRBV29-1, the J call TRBJ2-3, with TRBD2 matching over 7 bases. J lost 3 bases, V lost 4 bases, and 7 bases had no gene match. The CDR3 runs 14 residues. Germline CDR1 reads SQVTM; CDR2 reads ANQGSEA.

This rearrangement joins TRBV5-4 to TRBJ1-1, with a possible D match to TRBD1 (5 bases). Trimming took off 3 bases at V and 1 base at J, with 13 bases between the two ends. This CDR3 has 15 amino acids. Germline loops: CDR1 SGHNT, CDR2 YYREEE (reference sequence). The CDR3 nucleotides are TGTGCCAGCAGCTGGGGCCCGGAGGGGAACACTGAAGCTTTCTTT. Translated, it gives CASSWGPEGNTEAFF.

V gene TRBV6-5 combines with J gene TRBJ2-3; D is uncertain. The V end lost 0 bases, the J end lost 8 bases, and 9 bases lay between the germline ends. Germline assignment: CDR1 MNHEY and CDR2 SVGAGI. CDR3 length: 13 residues. CDR3 loop: CASSYSKGGTQYF. The CDR3 DNA follows: TGTGCCAGCAGTTACTCGAAGGGCGGTACGCAGTATTTT.

For this clone: The junction and the germline gene differ at one end; a read error may be behind it. CDR3 bases: TGTGCCAGCAGGGAAAGACAGGCAGAAGACCAAGCGAACTTC. This gives the protein CASRERQAEDQANF. The V gene is TRBV2, the J gene TRBJ2-5; weak D call: TRBD1 (6 bases). The CDR3 length is 14 residues. Germline assignment: CDR1 SNHLY and CDR2 FYNNEI.

This chain connects TRBV19 to TRBJ1-2, with D maybe TRBD1 (6 bases). The germline CDR1 and CDR2 sequences are LNHDA and SQIVND (reference sequence). V lost 3 bases and J lost 2, with 13 bases in between. This CDR3 is 15 amino acids long. The CDR3 is CASSILETGNYGYTF. Written as DNA, the CDR3 is TGTGCCAGTAGTATTTTGGAGACAGGCAACTATGGCTACACCTTC. Drawing the rest from reference TRBV19 and TRBJ1-2, the complete variable domain is DGGITQSPKYLFRKEGQNVTLSCEQNLNHDAMYWYRQDPGQGLRLIYYSQIVNDFQKGDIAEGYSVSREKKESFPLTVTSAQKNPTAFYLCASSILETGNYGYTFGSGTRLTVV.

The V gene is TRBV5-4, the J gene TRBJ1-2, with a weak D call TRBD1 (5 bases). The CDR3 runs to 14 residues. V shed 0 bases and J shed 4 bases, with 10 bases lying between them. Germline V gene data show CDR1 as SGHNT and CDR2 as YYREEE (reference sequence). CDR3 sequence: CASSLARVGYGYTF. Here the CDR3 DNA reads TGTGCCAGCAGCTTGGCCAGGGTGGGCTATGGCTACACCTTC.

CDR3 amino acids: CASSLDRGGVYGYTF. The DNA of the CDR3 is TGTGCCAGCAGCTTGGACAGGGGGGGGGTCTATGGCTACACCTTC. The V call is TRBV5-4, the J call TRBJ1-2; 8 bases line up with TRBD1. Germline V gene sequence: CDR1 SGHNT, CDR2 YYREEE (reference sequence). There are 15 residues in the CDR3. V shed 0 bases, J shed 4 bases, and the junction held 5 bases outside the gene matches.

V is TRBV7-6 and J is TRBJ2-7; weak D call: TRBD1 (6 bases). CDR1 and CDR2 from the germline V gene are SGHVS and FNYEAQ. CDR3 length: 14 residues. V shed 1 base and J shed 1 base, with 8 bases lying between them. CDR3 DNA: TGTGCCAGCAGCTTAGGGACAGCGTCCTACGAGCAGTACTTC. Translated, it gives CASSLGTASYEQYF.

This chain uses TRBV6-1 with TRBJ1-1; no clear D. This CDR3 is built from 15 residues. V shed 6 bases and J shed 3 bases, with 17 bases lying between them. Germline V lookup: CDR1 MNHNS, CDR2 SASEGT. CDR3 residues: CASSQRRGLYTEAFF. The DNA of the CDR3 is TGTGCCAGCAGCCAACGACGTGGCCTCTACACTGAAGCTTTCTTT.

CDR3 sequence reads: CASSPKVGVGNQPQHF. Here the CDR3 DNA reads TGTGCCAGCAGCCCTAAGGTGGGTGTTGGGAATCAGCCCCAGCATTTT. V gene TRBV7-2 combines with J gene TRBJ1-5; D unresolved. Germline-derived CDR1 and CDR2 are SGHTA and FQGNSA. The CDR3 sequence is 16 residues long. V shed 5 bases and J shed 4 bases, with 18 bases lying between them.

CDR3 amino acids: CSVSTNEKLFF. The CDR3 DNA sequence: TGCAGCGTTTCAACTAATGAAAAACTGTTTTTT. V gene TRBV29-1 combines with J gene TRBJ1-4; D unclear. The CDR3 is 11 residues long. Germline lookup yields CDR1 SQVTM and CDR2 ANQGSEA. The V gene lost 5 bases and the J gene lost 0 bases, with 1 base spanning the gap.

This rearrangement joins TRBV6-1 to TRBJ1-5; 8 bases are a match to TRBD1. Germline assignment: CDR1 MNHNS and CDR2 SASEGT. The CDR3 has 15 residues. V lost 4 bases to trimming and J lost 4 bases; unmatched junction nucleotides: 6. The CDR3, as DNA: TGTGCCAGCAGTGCCCAGGGGGCTGGAAATCAGCCCCAGCATTTT. Protein sequence: CASSAQGAGNQPQHF.

The V call is TRBV2, the J call TRBJ1-5, with a possible D match to TRBD1 (5 bases). Looked up from germline, CDR1 is SNHLY and CDR2 is FYNNEI. The V gene lost 7 bases and the J gene lost 2 bases, with 24 bases spanning the gap. This CDR3 contains 18 residues. The CDR3 region is CASTVRGGVGLGNQPQHF. As DNA, the CDR3 is TGTGCCAGCACAGTGAGGGGAGGGGTGGGCCTTGGCAATCAGCCCCAGCATTTT.

This clone came up once. The chain couples TRBV27 to TRBJ1-5; D is possibly TRBD1 (5 bases). Trimming stripped 6 bases from V and 5 bases from J, with 11 bases between. The CDR3 has 13 amino acids. Per germline, CDR1 MNHEY and CDR2 SMNVEV (reference sequence). The CDR3, as DNA: TGTGCCAGCAGCCCGACAGCTTATCAGCCCCAGCATTTT. Amino acid sequence: CASSPTAYQPQHF.

This chain uses TRBV7-9 with TRBJ2-7; weak D call: TRBD1 (5 bases). The germline gives CDR1 SEHNR, CDR2 FQNEAQ (reference sequence). The CDR3 is 14 amino acids. V was cut by 5 bases and J by 2 bases, with 13 bases left in between. The CDR3 DNA reads TGTGCCAGCAGCCACCTGACAGATGCCTACGAGCAGTACTTC. It codes for CASSHLTDAYEQYF.

The chain carries TRBV10-3 and TRBJ2-7; D is possibly TRBD1 (5 bases). V lost 8 bases to trimming and J lost 1 base, with 15 bases between them. This CDR3 is 14 amino acids long. Germline V gene data show CDR1 as ENHRY and CDR2 as SYGVKD. In nucleotides, the CDR3 is TGTGCCATCCAGTCGCTTAAGGGGTCCTACGAGCAGTACTTC. Protein sequence: CAIQSLKGSYEQYF.

The rearrangement joins TRBV9 to TRBJ2-3; D ambiguous. CDR1 is SGDLS, CDR2 YYNGEE, per germline. Trimming left V 2 bases short and J 4 bases short, with 11 bases between. CDR3 length: 14 residues. In DNA, the CDR3 is TGTGCCAGCAGCGTGAGTGGGGTCGCAGATACGCAGTATTTT. Its protein product is CASSVSGVADTQYF.

A single count supports this clone. The chain joins TRBV19 to TRBJ1-1, with a tentative D call TRBD1 (5 bases). The CDR3 covers 12 residues. V lost 1 base and J lost 7, with 7 bases in between. The germline V gene encodes CDR1 LNHDA and CDR2 SQIVND (reference sequence). Here the CDR3 DNA reads TGTGCCAGTAGTATAGGGGGGATTGAAGCTTTCTTT. Translation: CASSIGGIEAFF.

V is TRBV28 and J is TRBJ1-4, with 9 nucleotides matching TRBD1. CDR3 size: 14 residues. J gave up 10 bases and V 11 bases, and 14 bases lay outside the gene matches. Looked up from germline, CDR1 is MDHEN and CDR2 is SYDVKM. This CDR3 reads CASRSGTGTAKLFF. The CDR3 nucleotides read TGTGCCTCTCGGTCAGGGACAGGGACCGCAAAACTGTTTTTT.

V gene TRBV10-3 combines with J gene TRBJ1-1, with 10 bases identical to TRBD1. The V segment lost 6 bases and the J segment 4 bases; nucleotides outside the gene matches: 5. This CDR3 region has 14 residues. Germline values: CDR1 ENHRY, CDR2 SYGVKD. DNA for the CDR3: TGTGCCATCAGCCGACAGGGGGCGGGCACTGAAGCTTTCTTT. It yields the protein CAISRQGAGTEAFF.